This TCR beta chain stems from a study of CD8 T cells in ankylosing spondylitis. This clonotype was counted only a few times. Its antigen is as yet unknown. Preparation of TCR beta libraries was done by quantitative 5'-RACE with molecular barcodes. TCRdb re-derived calls from the 5' RACE reads in MiXCR, one entry per CDR3 protein. Of a few hundred thousand distinct CDR3 sequences in the sample, under 20% were seen once. In germline, CDR1 is MNHEY, CDR2 SVGAGI. V was trimmed by 3 bases and J by 10 bases, leaving 12 bases between them. The CDR3 is 13 amino acids. Regarding the study as a whole: Disease-linked clones proved CD8+ and comparatively uncommon in peripheral blood. Reactive arthritis synovial fluid and blood were previously reported to contain some motif variants. A TCR beta motif of roughly 8 highly homologous variants seemed to mark ankylosing spondylitis blood.

The specimen was blood, either unsorted or a sorted T cell fraction (not recorded which). The sequence derives from a male donor with ankylosing spondylitis or in good health (not recorded which). The J gene is TRBJ2-2, the V gene TRBV6-5; possible D gene TRBD1, 6 bases. CDR3 sequence (DNA): TGTGCCAGCAGTTATTTGGGGGCGACGGAGCTGTTTTTT. Protein sequence: CASSYLGATELFF.